This is a list of T cell receptor beta chains from one sample in a study of T cell responses to AZD1222 COVID-19 vaccine. The data were produced by immunoSEQ multiplex PCR, yet TCRdb's version contains in-frame clones alone and is incomplete. The profile shows some 120,000 clones, approximately 87% of them singletons. Sample: peripheral blood, taken on day 0 of AZD1222 vaccination. These receptors came from an adult in good health. CDR3s leave out the opening cysteine and the closing phenylalanine or tryptophan. Fields, in order: V gene, D gene, J gene, CDR3 protein. The D gene is left open where the match is weak.

v_gene: TRBV5-6; d_gene: TRBD2; j_gene: TRBJ2-7; CDR3aa: ASSFTSGSKEQY
v_gene: TRBV28; d_gene: TRBD1; j_gene: TRBJ1-3; CDR3aa: AGQGAQGNTIY
v_gene: TRBV28; d_gene: TRBD1; j_gene: TRBJ2-7; CDR3aa: ASSSSDRDEQY
v_gene: TRBV3-1/TRBV3-2; d_gene: TRBD2; j_gene: TRBJ2-1; CDR3aa: ASSQDIEREGSEQF
v_gene: TRBV6-5; d_gene: -; j_gene: TRBJ1-1; CDR3aa: ASTFNRASNTEAF
v_gene: TRBV7-9; d_gene: -; j_gene: TRBJ1-4; CDR3aa: ASSPGTLPNEKLF
v_gene: TRBV27; d_gene: TRBD2; j_gene: TRBJ2-7; CDR3aa: ASSLKREGEQY
v_gene: TRBV28; d_gene: -; j_gene: TRBJ1-3; CDR3aa: ASSLVVGNTIY
v_gene: TRBV9; d_gene: -; j_gene: TRBJ2-7; CDR3aa: ASSVGSGVTSSYEQY
v_gene: TRBV18; d_gene: -; j_gene: TRBJ2-3; CDR3aa: ASSIQTGSTDTQY
v_gene: TRBV18; d_gene: TRBD2; j_gene: TRBJ2-5; CDR3aa: ASSPGLRLAGLQETQY
v_gene: TRBV28; d_gene: TRBD1; j_gene: TRBJ1-4; CDR3aa: ASRRRQGWEKLF
v_gene: TRBV5-4; d_gene: -; j_gene: TRBJ2-1; CDR3aa: ASSTWTNPGEQF
v_gene: TRBV6-5; d_gene: -; j_gene: TRBJ1-4; CDR3aa: ASSRSSNEKLF
v_gene: TRBV5-4; d_gene: -; j_gene: TRBJ1-2; CDR3aa: ASSLEGTSNYGYT
v_gene: TRBV24-1; d_gene: TRBD1; j_gene: TRBJ2-1; CDR3aa: ATSDYAGTAINEQF
v_gene: TRBV27; d_gene: -; j_gene: TRBJ2-5; CDR3aa: ASKLWSGTQETQY
v_gene: TRBV2; d_gene: -; j_gene: TRBJ2-5; CDR3aa: ANRGRAPLLQETQY
v_gene: TRBV20-1; d_gene: -; j_gene: TRBJ2-5; CDR3aa: SAREGETQY
v_gene: TRBV2; d_gene: -; j_gene: TRBJ2-5; CDR3aa: ASSESGTQY
v_gene: TRBV28; d_gene: -; j_gene: TRBJ2-2; CDR3aa: ASSFMQGQTGELF
v_gene: TRBV7-7; d_gene: TRBD1; j_gene: TRBJ2-2; CDR3aa: ASRGQGNTGELF
v_gene: TRBV28; d_gene: -; j_gene: TRBJ2-7; CDR3aa: ASSLNSYEQY
v_gene: TRBV6-6; d_gene: -; j_gene: TRBJ2-3; CDR3aa: ASSPDRRTDTQY
v_gene: TRBV2; d_gene: TRBD2; j_gene: TRBJ2-5; CDR3aa: ASKGSSGMLETQY
v_gene: TRBV28; d_gene: -; j_gene: TRBJ1-2; CDR3aa: ATGVAYGYT
v_gene: TRBV2; d_gene: -; j_gene: TRBJ2-3; CDR3aa: ASHSEGLKQY
v_gene: TRBV7-2; d_gene: TRBD2; j_gene: TRBJ2-7; CDR3aa: ASSLVTSGTYEQY
v_gene: TRBV6-5; d_gene: -; j_gene: TRBJ1-5; CDR3aa: ASSTTVDSNQPQH
v_gene: TRBV24-1; d_gene: TRBD2; j_gene: TRBJ2-5; CDR3aa: ATSQTGGRETQY
v_gene: TRBV7-2; d_gene: TRBD1; j_gene: TRBJ1-1; CDR3aa: ASSLLTGGTEAF
v_gene: TRBV19; d_gene: TRBD1; j_gene: TRBJ1-1; CDR3aa: ASSMGTGLGTEAF
v_gene: TRBV6-2/TRBV6-3; d_gene: -; j_gene: TRBJ1-2; CDR3aa: ASSYQPIYGYT
v_gene: TRBV27; d_gene: -; j_gene: TRBJ1-2; CDR3aa: ASSLMGNRANYGYT
v_gene: TRBV27; d_gene: -; j_gene: TRBJ2-3; CDR3aa: ASSFGPDTQY
v_gene: TRBV11-2; d_gene: -; j_gene: TRBJ2-1; CDR3aa: ASSSATPPAYNEQF
v_gene: TRBV9; d_gene: TRBD1; j_gene: TRBJ1-2; CDR3aa: ASSPRQGNGYT
v_gene: TRBV7-9; d_gene: -; j_gene: TRBJ1-4; CDR3aa: ASSSAEKLF
v_gene: TRBV7-2; d_gene: -; j_gene: TRBJ2-3; CDR3aa: ASKGSTDTQY
v_gene: TRBV5-1; d_gene: TRBD2; j_gene: TRBJ2-2; CDR3aa: ASSLVAGGGGELF
v_gene: TRBV7-9; d_gene: -; j_gene: TRBJ1-5; CDR3aa: ASSFGYSNQPQH
v_gene: TRBV18; d_gene: -; j_gene: TRBJ1-3; CDR3aa: ASSNKDSNSGNTIY
v_gene: TRBV7-3; d_gene: TRBD1; j_gene: TRBJ2-1; CDR3aa: ASSLWTGPNNEQF
v_gene: TRBV7-6; d_gene: -; j_gene: TRBJ1-4; CDR3aa: ASSRDISNEKLF
v_gene: TRBV7-9; d_gene: -; j_gene: TRBJ1-5; CDR3aa: ASSLGQGYSNQPQH
v_gene: TRBV19; d_gene: TRBD1; j_gene: TRBJ1-2; CDR3aa: ASRDTGVYGYT
v_gene: TRBV28; d_gene: -; j_gene: TRBJ1-2; CDR3aa: ASSLVGYGYT
v_gene: TRBV6-1; d_gene: TRBD1; j_gene: TRBJ1-3; CDR3aa: ASSALSEQGALGNTIY
v_gene: TRBV28; d_gene: -; j_gene: TRBJ2-1; CDR3aa: ASSYYYSSYNEQF
v_gene: TRBV19; d_gene: -; j_gene: TRBJ2-1; CDR3aa: ASSSRASIAYNEQF
v_gene: TRBV27; d_gene: -; j_gene: TRBJ2-2; CDR3aa: ASSLRDTGKTGELF